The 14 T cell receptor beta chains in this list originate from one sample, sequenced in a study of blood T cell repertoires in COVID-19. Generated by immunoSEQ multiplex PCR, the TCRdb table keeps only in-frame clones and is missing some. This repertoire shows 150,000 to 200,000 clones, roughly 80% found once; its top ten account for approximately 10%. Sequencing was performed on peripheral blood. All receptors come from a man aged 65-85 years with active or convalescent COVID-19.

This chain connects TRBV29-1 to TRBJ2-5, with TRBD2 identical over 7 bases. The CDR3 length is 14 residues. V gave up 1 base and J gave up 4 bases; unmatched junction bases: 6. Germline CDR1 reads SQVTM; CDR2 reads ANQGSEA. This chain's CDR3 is CSVEGGGRAETQYF. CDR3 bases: TGCAGCGTTGAAGGGGGGGGTAGAGCAGAGACCCAGTACTTC.

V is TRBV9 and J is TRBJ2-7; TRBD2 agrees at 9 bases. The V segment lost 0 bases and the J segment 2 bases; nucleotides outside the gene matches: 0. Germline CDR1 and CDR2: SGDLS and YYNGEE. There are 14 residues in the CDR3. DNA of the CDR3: TGTGCCAGCAGCGTAGTAGCGGGAGCCTACGAGCAGTACTTC. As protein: CASSVVAGAYEQYF.

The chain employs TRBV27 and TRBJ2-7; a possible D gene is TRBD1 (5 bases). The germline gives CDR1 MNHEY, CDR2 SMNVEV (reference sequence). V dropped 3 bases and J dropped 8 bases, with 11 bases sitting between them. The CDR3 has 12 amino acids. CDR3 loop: CASSFERQQQYF. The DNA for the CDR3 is TGTGCCAGCAGTTTCGAAAGACAGCAGCAGTACTTC.

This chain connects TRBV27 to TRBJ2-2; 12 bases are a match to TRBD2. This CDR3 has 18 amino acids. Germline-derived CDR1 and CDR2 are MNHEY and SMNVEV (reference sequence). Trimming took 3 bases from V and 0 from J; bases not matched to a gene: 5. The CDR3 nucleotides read TGTGCCAGCAGTTTGGCGCCTAGCGGGAGGGCGAACACCGGGGAGCTGTTTTTT. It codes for CASSLAPSGRANTGELFF.

Here the CDR3 DNA reads TGTGCCACCAGTTTCGGGAGCGCCGGGGAGCTGTTTTTT. This translates into CATSFGSAGELFF. J is TRBJ2-2 and V is TRBV24-1, with a weak D call TRBD2 (6 bases). The CDR3 runs 13 residues. Germline V gene data show CDR1 as KGHDR and CDR2 as SFDVKD. V was clipped by 6 bases and J by 6 bases, with 10 bases between them.

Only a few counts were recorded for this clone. In nucleotides, the CDR3 is TGTGCCAGCAGTCCTAGCGGTAACACCGGGGAGCTGTTTTTT. This gives the protein CASSPSGNTGELFF. The chain couples TRBV6-5 to TRBJ2-2, with 7 bases lining up with TRBD2. CDR1 is MNHEY, CDR2 SVGAGI, per germline. The V gene end was trimmed by 5 bases and the J gene end by 2 bases; junction bases not matched to a gene: 2. The CDR3 consists of 14 residues.

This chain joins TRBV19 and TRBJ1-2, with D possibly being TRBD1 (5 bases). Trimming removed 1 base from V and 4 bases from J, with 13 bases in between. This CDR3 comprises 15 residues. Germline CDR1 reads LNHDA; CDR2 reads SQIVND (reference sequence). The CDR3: CASSIAPQGFYGYTF. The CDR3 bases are TGTGCCAGTAGTATAGCCCCCCAGGGCTTCTATGGCTACACCTTC.

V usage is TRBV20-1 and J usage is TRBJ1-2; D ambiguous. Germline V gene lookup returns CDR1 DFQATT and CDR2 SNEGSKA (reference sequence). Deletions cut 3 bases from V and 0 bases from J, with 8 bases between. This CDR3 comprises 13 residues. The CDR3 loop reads CSASEGANYGYTF. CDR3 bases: TGCAGTGCTAGTGAGGGAGCTAACTATGGCTACACCTTC.

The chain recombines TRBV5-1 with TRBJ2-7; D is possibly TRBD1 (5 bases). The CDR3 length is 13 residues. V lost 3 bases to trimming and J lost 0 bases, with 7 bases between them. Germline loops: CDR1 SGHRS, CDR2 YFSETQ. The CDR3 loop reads CASSWTSSYEQYF. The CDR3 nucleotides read TGCGCCAGCAGCTGGACATCCTCCTACGAGCAGTACTTC.

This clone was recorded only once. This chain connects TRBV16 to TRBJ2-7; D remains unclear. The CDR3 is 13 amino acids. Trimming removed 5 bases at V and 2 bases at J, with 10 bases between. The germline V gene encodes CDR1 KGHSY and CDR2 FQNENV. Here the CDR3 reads CASSYQEPYEQYF. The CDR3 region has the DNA TGTGCCAGCAGCTATCAGGAACCCTACGAGCAGTACTTC.

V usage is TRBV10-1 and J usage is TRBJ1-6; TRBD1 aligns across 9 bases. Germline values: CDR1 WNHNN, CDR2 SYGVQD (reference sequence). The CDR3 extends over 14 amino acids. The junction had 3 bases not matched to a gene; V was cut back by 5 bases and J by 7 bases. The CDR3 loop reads CASSRGTGNSPLHF. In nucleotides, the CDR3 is TGCGCCAGCAGTCGGGGGACAGGGAATTCACCCCTCCACTTT.

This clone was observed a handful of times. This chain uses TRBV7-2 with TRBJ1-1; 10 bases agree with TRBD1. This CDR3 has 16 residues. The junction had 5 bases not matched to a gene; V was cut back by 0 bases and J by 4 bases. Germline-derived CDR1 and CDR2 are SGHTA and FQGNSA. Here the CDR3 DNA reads TGTGCCAGCAGCTTAGCAGGGACAGGGGTGGGCACTGAAGCTTTCTTT. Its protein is CASSLAGTGVGTEAFF.

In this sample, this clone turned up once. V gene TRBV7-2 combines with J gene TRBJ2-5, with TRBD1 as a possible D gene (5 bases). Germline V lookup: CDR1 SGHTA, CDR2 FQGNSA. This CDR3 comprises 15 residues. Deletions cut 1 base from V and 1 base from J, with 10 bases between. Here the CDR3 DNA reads TGTGCCAGCAGCTTAGGCTCAGGGCGCCAAGAGACCCAGTACTTC. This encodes CASSLGSGRQETQYF.

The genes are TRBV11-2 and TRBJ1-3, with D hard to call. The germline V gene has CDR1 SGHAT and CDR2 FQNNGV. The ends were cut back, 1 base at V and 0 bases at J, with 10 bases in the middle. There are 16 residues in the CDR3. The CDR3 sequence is CASSLGLPSSGNTIYF. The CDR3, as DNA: TGTGCCAGCAGCTTAGGACTTCCTAGCTCTGGAAACACCATATATTTT.